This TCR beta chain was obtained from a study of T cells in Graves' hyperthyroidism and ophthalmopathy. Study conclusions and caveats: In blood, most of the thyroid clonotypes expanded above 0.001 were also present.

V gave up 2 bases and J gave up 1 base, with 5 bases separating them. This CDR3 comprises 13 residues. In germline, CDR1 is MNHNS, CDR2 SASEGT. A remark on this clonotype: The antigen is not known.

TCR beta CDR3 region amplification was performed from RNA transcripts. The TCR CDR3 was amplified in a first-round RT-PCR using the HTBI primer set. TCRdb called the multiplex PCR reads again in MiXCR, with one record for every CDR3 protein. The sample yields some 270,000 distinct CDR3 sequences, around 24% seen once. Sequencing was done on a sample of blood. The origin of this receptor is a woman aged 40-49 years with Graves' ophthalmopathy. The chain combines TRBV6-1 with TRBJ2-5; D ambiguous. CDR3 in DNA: TGTGCCAGCAGTGAAATGACCCAAGAGACCCAGTACTTC. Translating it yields CASSEMTQETQYF.